This T cell receptor (beta chain) came from a study of cytomegalovirus exposure and HLA in healthy donors. Study results and caveats: In a later analysis, the majority of CMV-associated beta chains seemingly showed HLA restriction. Highly shared sequence variants in one cluster were likely a sequencing artifact. In an earlier analysis, in 587 donors, most V segments appeared productive either ~90% or ~30% of the time. Later analysis identified a missense DCLRE1C variant that was linked to TCR beta V- and J-gene trimming.

A multiplex PCR was run with 60 Vbeta primers and 13 Jbeta primers. Assay: immunoSEQ multiplex PCR; the TCRdb copy retains only in-frame clones and omits some. This sample has about 62,000 clones, with approximately 80% found just once. Between the trimmed V and J ends, which lost 0 bases and 0 bases, there was a span of 9 bases. CDR1 SGHAT and CDR2 FQNNGV come from the germline V gene. The CDR3 consists of 15 residues. This clone was detected once. Its antigen is unknown. The receptor comes from a woman younger than 45 in good health and CMV-seronegative. This chain links TRBV11-2 with TRBJ2-7; D unclear. The specimen was PBMCs. The CDR3 coding sequence is TGTGCCAGCAGCTTAGATGCCGGTATCTCCTACGAGCAGTACTTC. Its translation is CASSLDAGISYEQYF. Looking up the rest from reference TRBV11-2 and TRBJ2-7 gives the full variable domain: EAGVAQSPRYKIIEKRQSVAFWCNPISGHATLYWYQQILGQGPKLLIQFQNNGVVDDSQLPKDRFSAERLKGVDSTLKIQPAKLEDSAVYLCASSLDAGISYEQYFGPGTRLTVT.